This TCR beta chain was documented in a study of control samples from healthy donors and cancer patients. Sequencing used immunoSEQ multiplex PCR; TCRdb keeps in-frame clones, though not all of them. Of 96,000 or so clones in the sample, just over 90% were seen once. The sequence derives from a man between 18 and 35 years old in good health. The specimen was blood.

CDR3 bases: TGCGCCAGCAGCCGTAGCTCCTATAATTCACCCCTCCACTTT. Protein product: CASSRSSYNSPLHF. The rearrangement uses TRBV5-1 and TRBJ1-6, with D unclear. Germline CDR1 SGHRS, CDR2 YFSETQ. This CDR3 has 14 amino acids. Trimming took off 4 bases at V and 0 bases at J, with 5 bases between the two ends.